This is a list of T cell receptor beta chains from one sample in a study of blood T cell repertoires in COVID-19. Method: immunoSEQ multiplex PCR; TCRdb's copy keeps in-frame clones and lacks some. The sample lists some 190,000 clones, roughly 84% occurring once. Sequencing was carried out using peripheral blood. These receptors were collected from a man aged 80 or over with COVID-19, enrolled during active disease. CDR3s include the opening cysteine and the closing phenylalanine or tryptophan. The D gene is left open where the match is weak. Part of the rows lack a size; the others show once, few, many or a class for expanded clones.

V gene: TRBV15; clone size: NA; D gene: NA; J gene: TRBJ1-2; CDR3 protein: CATSRDLGARQGYTF; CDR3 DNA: TGTGCCACCAGCAGAGATTTAGGGGCCAGGCAGGGCTACACCTTC
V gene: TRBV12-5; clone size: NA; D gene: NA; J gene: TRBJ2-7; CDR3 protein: CASGASLGEQYF; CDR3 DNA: TGTGCTAGTGGTGCCTCCCTAGGCGAGCAGTACTTC
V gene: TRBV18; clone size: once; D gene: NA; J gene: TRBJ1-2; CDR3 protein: CASSPSQGLGGYTF; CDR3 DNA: TGTGCCAGCTCACCCAGCCAGGGGCTGGGGGGCTACACCTTC
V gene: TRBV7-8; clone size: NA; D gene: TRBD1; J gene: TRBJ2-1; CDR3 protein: CASSSGTGIRGNEQFF; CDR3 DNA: TGTGCCAGCAGCTCCGGGACAGGGATCCGGGGCAATGAGCAGTTCTTC
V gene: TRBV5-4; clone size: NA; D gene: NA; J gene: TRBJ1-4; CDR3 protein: CASSLVAGSNEKLFF; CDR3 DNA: TGTGCCAGCAGCTTGGTTGCGGGGTCTAATGAAAAACTGTTTTTT
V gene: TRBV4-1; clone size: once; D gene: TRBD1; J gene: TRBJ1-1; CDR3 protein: CASSQDSRTGGPEAFF; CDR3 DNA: TGCGCCAGCAGCCAAGATTCCCGGACAGGGGGCCCTGAAGCTTTCTTT
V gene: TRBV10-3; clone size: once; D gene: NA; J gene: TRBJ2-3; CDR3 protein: CAISESRGTDTQYF; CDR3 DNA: TGTGCCATCAGTGAGTCTCGAGGCACAGATACGCAGTATTTT
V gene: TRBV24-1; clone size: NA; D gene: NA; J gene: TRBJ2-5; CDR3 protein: CATSLHNQETQYF; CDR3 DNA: TGTGCCACCAGTTTGCACAATCAAGAGACCCAGTACTTC
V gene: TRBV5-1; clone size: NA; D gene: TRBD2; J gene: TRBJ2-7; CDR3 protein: CASSFSGGSSYEQYF; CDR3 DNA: TGCGCCAGCAGCTTTAGCGGGGGCAGCTCCTACGAGCAGTACTTC
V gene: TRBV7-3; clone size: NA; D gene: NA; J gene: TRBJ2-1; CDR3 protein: CASSLAGSSYNEQFF; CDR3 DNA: TGTGCCAGCAGCTTAGCGGGGAGCTCCTACAATGAGCAGTTCTTC
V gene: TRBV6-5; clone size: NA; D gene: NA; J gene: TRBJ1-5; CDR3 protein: CAIRDTPNQPQHF; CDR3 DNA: TGTGCCATCCGGGACACCCCGAATCAGCCCCAGCATTTT
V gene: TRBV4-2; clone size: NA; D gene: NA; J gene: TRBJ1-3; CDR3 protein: CASSQDSRTASGNTIYF; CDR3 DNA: TGTGCCAGCAGCCAAGATTCTAGGACAGCCTCTGGAAACACCATATATTTT
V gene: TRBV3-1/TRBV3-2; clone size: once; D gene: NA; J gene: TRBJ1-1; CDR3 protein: CASSPPESQAFF; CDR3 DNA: TGTGCCAGCAGCCCTCCGGAGAGCCAAGCTTTCTTT
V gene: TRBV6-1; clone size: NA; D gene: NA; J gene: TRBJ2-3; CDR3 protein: CASSEASDTDTQYF; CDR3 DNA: TGTGCCAGCAGTGAGGCTAGCGATACAGATACGCAGTATTTT
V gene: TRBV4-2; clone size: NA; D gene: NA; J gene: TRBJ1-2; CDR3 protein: CASSQPGAGDNYGYTF; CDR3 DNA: TGTGCCAGCAGCCAACCAGGGGCAGGGGATAACTATGGCTACACCTTC